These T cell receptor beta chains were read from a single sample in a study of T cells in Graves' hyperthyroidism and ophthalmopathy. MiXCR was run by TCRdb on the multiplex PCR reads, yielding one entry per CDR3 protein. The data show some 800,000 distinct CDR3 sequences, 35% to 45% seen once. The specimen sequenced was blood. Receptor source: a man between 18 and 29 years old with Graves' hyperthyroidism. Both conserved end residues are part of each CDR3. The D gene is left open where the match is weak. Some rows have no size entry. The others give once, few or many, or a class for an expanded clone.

TGTGCCAGCAGCTCCAAAGGGGGCGCAACTAATGAAAAACTGTTTTTT	CASSSKGGATNEKLFF	TRBD1	-	TRBV9	TRBJ1-4
TGTGCCACCGAAAAGGCGACAAATGGCTACACCTTC	CATEKATNGYTF	-	-	TRBV11-3	TRBJ1-2
TGCGCCAGCAGAAGTGACGAGGGTTTTATCGGCTACACCTTC	CASRSDEGFIGYTF	-	few	TRBV5-1	TRBJ1-2
TGTGCCCCTTTGGGGAGGGCCGGCGAGCAGTACTTC	CAPLGRAGEQYF	TRBD2	-	TRBV7-7	TRBJ2-7
TGTGCCAGCAGCCGAGTACCGGGACAGGGGGTCTACGAGCAGTACTTC	CASSRVPGQGVYEQYF	TRBD1	-	TRBV9	TRBJ2-7
TGTGCCAGCAGCCGACAGCCCCAAGAGACCCAGTACTTC	CASSRQPQETQYF	-	-	TRBV14	TRBJ2-5
TGTGCCAGTAGCCCGCGAGCGGGGGTTATACAAGAGACCCAGTACTTC	CASSPRAGVIQETQYF	TRBD2	few	TRBV19	TRBJ2-5
TGTGCTAGTGGTTTGGACAACACTGAAGCTTTCTTT	CASGLDNTEAFF	-	-	TRBV12-5	TRBJ1-1
TGTGCCAGCAGTGCTGCGGGTTCAAGCAATCAGCCCCAGCATTTT	CASSAAGSSNQPQHF	-	many	TRBV2	TRBJ1-5
TGTGCCAGCAGCTTAGCGTACGGACAAGAGACCCAGTACTTC	CASSLAYGQETQYF	-	many	TRBV7-2	TRBJ2-5
TGCAGTGCTAGAGGGCCTCTCTCCTACGAGCAGTACTTC	CSARGPLSYEQYF	-	few	TRBV20-1	TRBJ2-7
TGCAGTGCTAGAGAAGGGACAGGCCCCTACGAGCAGTACTTC	CSAREGTGPYEQYF	TRBD1	few	TRBV20-1	TRBJ2-7
TGTGCCAGCAGTTTCTTTCCAGGGGGTAATTCACCCCTCCACTTT	CASSFFPGGNSPLHF	TRBD1	once	TRBV2	TRBJ1-6
TGCGCCAGCAGCCTACACCCCCTGAACACTGAAGCTTTCTTT	CASSLHPLNTEAFF	-	few	TRBV5-1	TRBJ1-1
TGTGCCAGCAGTGCTAGAGAGGGGCGAGGAAACACCATATATTTT	CASSAREGRGNTIYF	-	once	TRBV25-1	TRBJ1-3
TGTGCCAGCCAAGACGGACAGACTCAAGAGACCCAGTACTTC	CASQDGQTQETQYF	-	many	TRBV2	TRBJ2-5